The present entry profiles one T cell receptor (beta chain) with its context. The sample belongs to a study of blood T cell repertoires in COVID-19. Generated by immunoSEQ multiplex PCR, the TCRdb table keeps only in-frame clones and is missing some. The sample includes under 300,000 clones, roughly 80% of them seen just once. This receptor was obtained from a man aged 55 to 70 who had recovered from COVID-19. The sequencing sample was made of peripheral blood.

CDR3 residues: CASSFDRVAHF. CDR3 coding DNA: TGTGCCAGCAGTTTTGACAGAGTGGCGCATTTT. This chain connects TRBV12-3 or TRBV12-4 to TRBJ1-5, with D maybe TRBD1 (5 bases). This CDR3 is 11 amino acids long. Between the trimmed V and J ends, which lost 3 bases and 15 bases, there was a span of 12 bases.